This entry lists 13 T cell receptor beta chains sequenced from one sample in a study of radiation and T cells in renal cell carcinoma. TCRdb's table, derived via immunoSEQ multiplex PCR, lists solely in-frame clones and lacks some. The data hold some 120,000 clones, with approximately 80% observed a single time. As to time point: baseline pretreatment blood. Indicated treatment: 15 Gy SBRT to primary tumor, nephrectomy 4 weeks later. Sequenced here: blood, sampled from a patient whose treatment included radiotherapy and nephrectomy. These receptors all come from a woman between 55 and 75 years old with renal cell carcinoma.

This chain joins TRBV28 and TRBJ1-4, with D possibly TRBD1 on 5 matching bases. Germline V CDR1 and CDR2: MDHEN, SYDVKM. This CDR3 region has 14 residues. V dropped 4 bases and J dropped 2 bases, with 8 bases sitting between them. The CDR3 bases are TGTGCCAGCAGTTCCGGGGGGACTAATGAAAAACTGTTTTTT. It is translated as CASSSGGTNEKLFF.

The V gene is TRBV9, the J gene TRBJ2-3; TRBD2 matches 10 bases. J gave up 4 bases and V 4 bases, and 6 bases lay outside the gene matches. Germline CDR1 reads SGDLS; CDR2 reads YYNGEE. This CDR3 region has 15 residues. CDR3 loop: CASSPRTSGSDTQYF. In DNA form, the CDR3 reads TGTGCCAGCAGCCCAAGGACTAGCGGCTCAGATACGCAGTATTTT.

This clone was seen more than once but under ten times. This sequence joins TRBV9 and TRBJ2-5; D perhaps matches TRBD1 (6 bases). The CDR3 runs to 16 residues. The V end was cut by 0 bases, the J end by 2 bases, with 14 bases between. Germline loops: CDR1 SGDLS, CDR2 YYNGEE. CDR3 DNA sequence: TGTGCCAGCAGCGTAGAACAGGGCCAGCCTCAAGAGACCCAGTACTTC. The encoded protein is CASSVEQGQPQETQYF.

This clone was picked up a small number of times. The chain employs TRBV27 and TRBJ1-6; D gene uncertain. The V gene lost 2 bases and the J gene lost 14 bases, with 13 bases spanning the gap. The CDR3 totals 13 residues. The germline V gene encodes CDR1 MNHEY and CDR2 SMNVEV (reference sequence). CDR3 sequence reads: CASSLVPSPALHF. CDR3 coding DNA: TGTGCCAGCAGTTTAGTCCCCTCTCCGGCCCTCCACTTT.

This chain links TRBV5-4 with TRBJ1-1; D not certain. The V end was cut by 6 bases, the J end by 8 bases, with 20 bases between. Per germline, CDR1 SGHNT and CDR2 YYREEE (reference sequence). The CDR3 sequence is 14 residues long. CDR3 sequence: CASTVAGPTREAFF. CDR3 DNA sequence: TGTGCCAGCACTGTAGCGGGCCCCACCAGAGAAGCTTTCTTT. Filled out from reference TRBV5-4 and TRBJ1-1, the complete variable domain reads ETGVTQSPTHLIKTRGQQVTLRCSSQSGHNTVSWYQQALGQGPQFIFQYYREEENGRGNFPPRFSGLQFPNYSSELNVNALELDDSALYLCASTVAGPTREAFFGQGTRLTVV.

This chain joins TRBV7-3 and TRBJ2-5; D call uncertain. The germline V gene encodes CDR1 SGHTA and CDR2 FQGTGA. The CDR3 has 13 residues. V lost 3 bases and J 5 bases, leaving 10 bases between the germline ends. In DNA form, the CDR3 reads TGTGCCAGCAGCTTCAAGGAGAGGGAGACCCAGTACTTC. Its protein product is CASSFKERETQYF.

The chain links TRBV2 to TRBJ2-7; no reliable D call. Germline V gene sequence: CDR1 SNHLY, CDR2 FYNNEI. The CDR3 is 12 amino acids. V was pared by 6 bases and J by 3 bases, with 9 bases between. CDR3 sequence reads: CASSRVLYEQYF. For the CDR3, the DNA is TGTGCCAGCAGCCGGGTTCTCTACGAGCAGTACTTC.

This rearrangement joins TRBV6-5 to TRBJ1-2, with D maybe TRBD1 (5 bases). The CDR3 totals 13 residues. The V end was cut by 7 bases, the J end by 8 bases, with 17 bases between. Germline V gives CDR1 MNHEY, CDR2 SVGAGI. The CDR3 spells CASTGGAGRGYTF. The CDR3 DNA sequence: TGTGCCAGCACCGGAGGAGCAGGGCGGGGCTACACCTTC.

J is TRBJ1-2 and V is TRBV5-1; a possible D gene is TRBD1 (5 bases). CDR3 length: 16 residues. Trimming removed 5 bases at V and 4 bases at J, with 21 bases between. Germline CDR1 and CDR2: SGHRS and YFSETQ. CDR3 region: CASSQNSGVGIYGYTF. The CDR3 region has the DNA TGCGCCAGCAGTCAAAACTCGGGGGTTGGGATCTATGGCTACACCTTC.

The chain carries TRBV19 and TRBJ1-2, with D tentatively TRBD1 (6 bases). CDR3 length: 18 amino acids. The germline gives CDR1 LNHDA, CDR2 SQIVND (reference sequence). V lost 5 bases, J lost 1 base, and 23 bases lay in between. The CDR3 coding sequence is TGTGCCAGTAGTGCTCACAGGGTTCAGGCTTATTATAACTATGGCTACACCTTC. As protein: CASSAHRVQAYYNYGYTF.

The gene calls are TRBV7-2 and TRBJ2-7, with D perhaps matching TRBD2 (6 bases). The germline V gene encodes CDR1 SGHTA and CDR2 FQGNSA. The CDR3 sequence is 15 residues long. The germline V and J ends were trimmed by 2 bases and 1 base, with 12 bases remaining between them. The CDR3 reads CASSLSGWNSYEQYF. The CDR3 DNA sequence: TGTGCCAGCAGCTTAAGCGGGTGGAATTCCTACGAGCAGTACTTC.

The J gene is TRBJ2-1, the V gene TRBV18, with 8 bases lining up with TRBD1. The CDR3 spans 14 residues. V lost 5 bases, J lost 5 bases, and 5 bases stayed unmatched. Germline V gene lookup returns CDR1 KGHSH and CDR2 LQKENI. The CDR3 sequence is CASSMQGADNEQFF. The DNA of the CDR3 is TGTGCCAGCTCAATGCAGGGGGCTGACAATGAGCAGTTCTTC.

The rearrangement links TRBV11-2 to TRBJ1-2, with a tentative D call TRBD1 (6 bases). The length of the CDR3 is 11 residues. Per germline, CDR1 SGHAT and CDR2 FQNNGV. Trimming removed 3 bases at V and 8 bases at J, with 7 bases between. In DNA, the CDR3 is TGTGCCAGCAGCTTTGGGACAGGCTACACCTTC. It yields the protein CASSFGTGYTF.